Only one count was recorded for the clone carrying this T cell receptor (beta chain). This same CDR3 is encoded by further DNA sequences in the sample. Original analysis: Nucleated cell counts were estimated from reference gene primer amplification. Libraries were prepared by immunoSEQ multiplex PCR; TCRdb keeps only in-frame clonotypes and omits some of them. That table supplies the V and J calls and clone size; D and trimming were determined from the DNA. The table shows about half a million clones, with 80% to 90% occurring only once. The entry originates in a study of blood T cell repertoires in COVID-19. Overall study context: Collection of acute and convalescent COVID-19 samples took place in the United States, Italy and Spain. T cells, B-cell-depleted T cells, or PBMCs provided the cDNA or gDNA that served as material.

Germline lookup yields CDR1 SGHTA and CDR2 FQGNSA. Trimming removed 5 bases from V and 3 bases from J, with 11 bases in between. The CDR3 length is 13 residues. This clonotype was sampled from a human donor in a cohort sampled during active COVID-19. Sequencing was carried out using peripheral blood. The chain is built from TRBV7-2 and TRBJ2-7; maybe TRBD1 (6 bases). This CDR3 reads CASSRGQIYEQYF. As DNA, the CDR3 is TGTGCCAGCAGCCGCGGACAGATCTACGAGCAGTACTTC.